This TCR beta chain came from a study of blood T cell repertoires in COVID-19. For the study at large: Collection of acute and convalescent COVID-19 samples took place in the United States, Italy and Spain.

Germline V gives CDR1 ENHRY, CDR2 SYGVKD. V lost 6 bases to trimming and J lost 0 bases; unmatched junction nucleotides: 8. The CDR3 length is 15 residues. Participant-reported clinical history was the basis for cohort assignment. Using immunoSEQ multiplex PCR, the repertoire was profiled, and TCRdb retains in-frame clones only, with some absent. The sample holds roughly 420,000 clones; approximately 87% are singletons and the top ten take roughly 0.97%. Sequencing was performed on PBMCs or T cells enriched from blood (not recorded which). The V gene is TRBV10-3, the J gene TRBJ2-7, with TRBD1 matching 7 bases. This TCR derives from a woman aged 25 to 39 with acute COVID-19. The CDR3 loop reads CAIRPGQDVSYEQYF. The CDR3 DNA follows: TGTGCCATCAGACCAGGACAGGACGTCTCCTACGAGCAGTACTTC.